The clone carrying this TCR beta chain appeared a single time. The antigen is undetermined. This sample is drawn from a study of high-grade serous ovarian cancer treatment subgroups. As for the study in general: Samples averaged approximately 15,000 reads and about 7,100 unique TCR beta rearrangements. Study findings and constraints: TCR relatedness rose with neoantigen level and trended with mutation load. Different patients shared almost no repertoire; same-patient tumors shared about 0.095 to 0.79.

CDR3 length: 13 amino acids. J gave up 6 bases and V 5 bases, and 5 bases lay outside the gene matches. Germline CDR1 is SGHVS and CDR2 is FQNEAQ. Libraries were prepared by immunoSEQ multiplex PCR; TCRdb keeps only in-frame clonotypes and omits some of them. The table records 4,500 or so clones, roughly four fifths of them present only once. Tumor tissue was taken before any definitive surgery or chemotherapy was given. This chain uses TRBV7-8 with TRBJ1-1, with 8 bases identical to TRBD1. The receptor comes from a human donor with high-grade serous ovarian cancer. Sample: tumor tissue. In nucleotides, the CDR3 is TGTGCCAGCAGCCAGGACAGGGCGGCTGAAGCTTTCTTT. Translating it yields CASSQDRAAEAFF.